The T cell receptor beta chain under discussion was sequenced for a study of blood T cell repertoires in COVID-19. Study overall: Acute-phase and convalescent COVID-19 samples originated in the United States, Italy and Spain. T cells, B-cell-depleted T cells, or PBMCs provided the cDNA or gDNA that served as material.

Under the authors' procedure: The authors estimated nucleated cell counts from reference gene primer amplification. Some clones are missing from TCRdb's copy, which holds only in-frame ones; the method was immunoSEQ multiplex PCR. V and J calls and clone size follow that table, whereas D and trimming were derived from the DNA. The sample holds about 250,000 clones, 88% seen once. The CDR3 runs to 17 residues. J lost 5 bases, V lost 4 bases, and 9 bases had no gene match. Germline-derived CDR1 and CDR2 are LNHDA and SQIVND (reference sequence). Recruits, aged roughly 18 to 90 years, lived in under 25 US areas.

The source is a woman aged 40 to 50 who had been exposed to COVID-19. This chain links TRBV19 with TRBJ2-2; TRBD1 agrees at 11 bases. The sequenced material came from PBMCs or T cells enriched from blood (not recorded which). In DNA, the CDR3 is TGTGCCAGTAGTAGGATCCTGGGACAGGGGGGAACCGGGGAGCTGTTTTTT. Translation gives CASSRILGQGGTGELFF.